The 12 T cell receptor beta chains below all came from one sample that was sequenced in a study of regulatory T cells in long-lasting Graves disease. Time point: persistent/refractory GD, antithyroid drugs over 5 years with positive TRAb. With RNA extracted from PBMCs as input, the TCR library was made. Sequencing libraries for TCR beta were prepared with iRepertoire HTBI primers and Arm-PCR of CDR3 regions. TCRdb re-analysed the multiplex PCR reads in MiXCR, keeping a single row per CDR3 protein. The data show 310,000 or so distinct CDR3 sequences, 15% to 20% seen once. The specimen was peripheral blood mononuclear cells (PBMCs), collected when the disease was refractory, from a patient treated with antithyroid drugs. The receptors derive from a female donor with Graves disease.

On this clonotype: It is likely a read error: a sequence one base away is far more abundant. V gene TRBV6-2 or TRBV6-3 combines with J gene TRBJ1-2; maybe TRBD1 (5 bases). The CDR3 is 12 residues long. Per the germline V gene, CDR1 is MNHEY and CDR2 is SVGEGT. This CDR3 is CVSSPGTYGYTF. The CDR3, as DNA: TGTGTCAGCAGCCCCGGGACCTATGGCTACACCTTC.

The CDR3 reads CAWKGKGPTTYEQYF. For the CDR3, the DNA is TGTGCCTGGAAAGGGAAGGGCCCGACCACCTACGAGCAGTACTTC. The chain links TRBV30 to TRBJ2-7; the D is unclear. There are 15 residues in the CDR3. Per germline, CDR1 GTSNPN and CDR2 SVGIG (reference sequence). V lost 4 bases and J lost 2, with 18 bases in between.

This clonotype has ten or more counts. V usage is TRBV28 and J usage is TRBJ1-5; the D gene is possibly TRBD1 (5 bases). Between the trimmed V and J ends, which lost 1 base and 15 bases, there was a span of 19 bases. Germline CDR1 and CDR2: MDHEN and SYDVKM. CDR3 length equals 14 residues. CDR3 sequence reads: CASSLLGSGTFLHF. The CDR3 coding sequence is TGTGCCAGCAGTTTATTAGGGAGTGGGACCTTCTTGCATTTT.

This clonotype turned up a few times. The chain carries TRBV9 and TRBJ2-3, with D uncertain. The V gene lost 0 bases and the J gene lost 4 bases, with 9 bases spanning the gap. In germline, CDR1 is SGDLS, CDR2 YYNGEE. The CDR3 sequence is 14 residues long. CDR3 DNA: TGTGCCAGCAGCGTAGGGAGTAGTTCAGATACGCAGTATTTT. The encoded protein is CASSVGSSSDTQYF. Variable domain in full (rest from reference TRBV9 and TRBJ2-3): DSGVTQTPKHLITATGQRVTLRCSPRSGDLSVYWYQQSLDQGLQFLIQYYNGEERAKGNILERFSAQQFPDLHSELNLSSLELGDSALYFCASSVGSSSDTQYFGPGTRLTVL.

Many counts were recorded for this clonotype. The chain has TRBV6-5 and TRBJ2-7; a possible D gene is TRBD2 (6 bases). CDR1 is MNHEY and CDR2 is SVGAGI in the germline V gene. V lost 2 bases and J lost 5, with 16 bases in between. CDR3 length equals 15 residues. The CDR3 region has the DNA TGTGCCAGCAGTTACGCCTCGGGAGTTCTGAACGAGCAGTACTTC. Protein product: CASSYASGVLNEQYF.

This clonotype has just a few counts. This chain uses TRBV20-1 with TRBJ1-5; D is unresolved. V was trimmed by 4 bases and J by 0 bases, leaving 16 bases between them. The length of the CDR3 is 16 residues. CDR1 and CDR2 (germline): DFQATT, SNEGSKA (reference sequence). The CDR3 here is CSAKRAGPYSNQPQHF. The CDR3 DNA reads TGCAGTGCTAAGCGGGCAGGCCCTTATAGCAATCAGCCCCAGCATTTT.

The table lists this clonotype with many counts. The rearrangement uses TRBV28 and TRBJ2-5, with 9 bases aligning to TRBD1. This CDR3 region has 15 residues. The junction had 6 bases not matched to a gene; V was cut back by 2 bases and J by 5 bases. CDR1 MDHEN and CDR2 SYDVKM come from the germline V gene. CDR3 residues: CASSLLRDRVETQYF. CDR3 DNA sequence: TGTGCCAGCAGTTTACTCCGGGACAGGGTGGAGACCCAGTACTTC.

This clonotype turned up a few times. The chain employs TRBV27 and TRBJ1-2, with D possibly matching TRBD1 (6 bases). Trimming stripped 2 bases from V and 0 bases from J, with 13 bases between. Germline V lookup: CDR1 MNHEY, CDR2 SMNVEV (reference sequence). The length of the CDR3 is 16 residues. The CDR3 coding sequence is TGTGCCAGCAGTTTAACACAGGGATTGACTAACTATGGCTACACCTTC. It translates to CASSLTQGLTNYGYTF.

Many counts were recorded for this clonotype. The chain has TRBV5-1 and TRBJ2-6; D is unclear. CDR3 size: 13 residues. Trimming removed 7 bases from V and 4 bases from J, with 9 bases in between. Germline CDR1 and CDR2: SGHRS and YFSETQ. CDR3 protein: CASRPVGANVLTF. The CDR3 DNA follows: TGCGCCAGCCGTCCAGTAGGGGCCAACGTCCTGACTTTC.

This clonotype has just a few counts. The chain combines TRBV6-2 or TRBV6-3 with TRBJ2-5, with 11 bases lining up with TRBD2. V gave up 2 bases and J gave up 0 bases; unmatched junction bases: 17. CDR1 and CDR2 from the germline V gene are MNHEY and SVGEGT. The CDR3 is 21 amino acids. Here the CDR3 reads CASSYPGLAGPAQRYQETQYF. In nucleotides, the CDR3 is TGTGCCAGCAGTTACCCTGGACTAGCGGGTCCCGCCCAGAGGTACCAAGAGACCCAGTACTTC.

This clonotype has only a few counts. CDR3 nucleotide sequence: TGTGCCAGCAGTTACCGCTCGCGGGACGAGCAGTACTTC. This encodes CASSYRSRDEQYF. This chain connects TRBV6-2 or TRBV6-3 to TRBJ2-7; tentatively, D is TRBD2 (5 bases). Germline-derived CDR1 and CDR2 are MNHEY and SVGEGT. The CDR3 totals 13 residues. The V and J ends lost 2 bases and 5 bases respectively, with 10 bases between them.

This clonotype was detected ten times or more. This chain connects TRBV7-9 to TRBJ2-5; 7 bases match TRBD2. The CDR3 contains 17 residues. V lost 4 bases to trimming and J lost 5 bases; unmatched junction nucleotides: 16. The germline CDR1 and CDR2 sequences are SEHNR and FQNEAQ (reference sequence). The CDR3 DNA is TGTGCCAGCAGCTCCGGCGCGACTAGCCCCCTGAGGGAGACCCAGTACTTC. Its translation is CASSSGATSPLRETQYF.